The 25 T cell receptor beta chains given below trace back to one sample, sequenced in a study of blood T cells in healthy people across ages. PCR was performed a second time for about 7 to 12 cycles using a sample-barcoded 5' primer and a J-beta primer mix. In TCRdb, the 5' RACE reads were re-called with MiXCR into one record per CDR3 protein. The table has a few hundred thousand distinct CDR3 sequences, about 25% seen once. The sequenced sample was blood. Source of these receptors: a woman aged 70-85 years in good health.

In DNA form, the CDR3 reads TGTGCCAGCAGTTACCGCCAGGCCTATGGCTACACCTTC. It yields the protein CASSYRQAYGYTF. The V and J genes are TRBV6-2 or TRBV6-3 and TRBJ1-2; D unclear. With 2 bases removed from V and 4 bases from J, the gap between germline ends came to 8 bases. Germline CDR1 reads MNHEY; CDR2 reads SVGEGT. This CDR3 is built from 13 residues.

The chain combines TRBV6-2 or TRBV6-3 with TRBJ2-7, with D perhaps matching TRBD1 (5 bases). Between the trimmed V and J ends, which lost 5 bases and 0 bases, there was a span of 17 bases. Germline V gene lookup returns CDR1 MNHEY and CDR2 SVGEGT. The length of the CDR3 is 16 residues. The CDR3 DNA reads TGTGCCAGCAGTCCACGTGGGGCGTATCCCTCCTACGAGCAGTACTTC. It yields the protein CASSPRGAYPSYEQYF.

This clonotype was counted between two and nine times. J is TRBJ1-1 and V is TRBV3-1, with D possibly matching TRBD1 (5 bases). This CDR3 has 14 amino acids. Trimming removed 1 base from V and 5 bases from J, with 11 bases in between. Germline values: CDR1 LGHDT, CDR2 YNNKEL (reference sequence). CDR3 protein: CASSQGAGGTEAFF. The CDR3 DNA is TGTGCCAGCAGCCAAGGTGCGGGGGGAACTGAAGCTTTCTTT.

The genes are TRBV29-1 and TRBJ2-3; tentative D call: TRBD1 (5 bases). CDR1 is SQVTM, CDR2 ANQGSEA, per germline. The CDR3 consists of 13 residues. The V gene lost 4 bases and the J gene lost 2 bases, with 10 bases spanning the gap. CDR3 nucleotides: TGCAGCGTTGGTGTACAGGCCACAGATACGCAGTATTTT. Encoded protein: CSVGVQATDTQYF.

This clonotype came up a few times. The rearrangement joins TRBV3-1 to TRBJ1-2; D might be TRBD1 (6 bases). V lost 7 bases to trimming and J lost 4 bases, with 10 bases between them. Germline loops: CDR1 LGHDT, CDR2 YNNKEL (reference sequence). The CDR3 contains 12 residues. CDR3 nucleotides: TGTGCCAGCACCAAGGACAGCTATGGCTACACCTTC. It encodes CASTKDSYGYTF.

This clonotype was recorded a few times. The chain has TRBV18 and TRBJ2-1; 9 nucleotides match TRBD2. The CDR3 is 15 amino acids. Germline-derived CDR1 and CDR2 are KGHSH and LQKENI. With V trimmed by 1 base and J by 7 bases, 5 bases remained unmatched. The CDR3 loop reads CASSPLAGEENEQFF. As DNA, the CDR3 is TGTGCCAGCTCACCACTAGCGGGAGAGGAGAATGAGCAGTTCTTC.

The V and J genes are TRBV6-5 and TRBJ1-4; the D is unclear. V was cut by 8 bases and J by 8 bases, with 12 bases left in between. The CDR3 runs to 12 residues. CDR1 and CDR2 from the germline V gene are MNHEY and SVGAGI. DNA of the CDR3: TGTGCCAGCGGGCCGTACGGGGAAAAACTGTTTTTT. Translating it yields CASGPYGEKLFF.

The chain carries TRBV2 and TRBJ2-5; TRBD2 matches at 13 bases. The closer fit of TRBJ2-7 to the DNA end suggests the J call may be wrong. The germline gives CDR1 SNHLY, CDR2 FYNNEI. The CDR3 runs 20 residues. The CDR3 nucleotides are TGTGCCAGCAGTGAAGCGCTAGTACGGACTAGCGGGAGAAAGAAGGACGAGCAGTACTTC. The encoded protein is CASSEALVRTSGRKKDEQYF.

This clonotype has ten or more counts. The chain combines TRBV5-1 with TRBJ2-5; D unresolved. The CDR3 length is 16 residues. V was trimmed by 4 bases and J by 3 bases, leaving 19 bases between them. The germline V gene encodes CDR1 SGHRS and CDR2 YFSETQ. The CDR3 DNA reads TGCGCCAGCAGCGTGATGGGGATGCGGAGAGAAGAGACCCAGTACTTC. Its protein product is CASSVMGMRREETQYF.

This rearrangement joins TRBV4-2 to TRBJ1-1, with D tentatively TRBD1 (5 bases). V dropped 0 bases and J dropped 7 bases, with 12 bases sitting between them. Germline CDR1 reads LGHNA; CDR2 reads YNFKEQ. The CDR3 loop spans 14 amino acids. The CDR3 nucleotides read TGTGCCAGCAGCCAAGAGCGAGGGGTGGTTGAAGCTTTCTTT. This translates into CASSQERGVVEAFF.

The chain employs TRBV11-2 and TRBJ2-3; 7 positions agree with TRBD2. V lost 1 base and J lost 4; bases outside the gene matches: 8. There are 16 residues in the CDR3. Germline CDR1 SGHAT, CDR2 FQNNGV. CDR3 nucleotides: TGTGCCAGCAGCTTAGCTCAGCGGGACCCCCCAGATACGCAGTATTTT. Translated, it gives CASSLAQRDPPDTQYF.

This clonotype was seen repeatedly, ten times or more. The chain uses TRBV29-1 and TRBJ2-7; a weak D match, TRBD1 (5 bases). Per germline, CDR1 SQVTM and CDR2 ANQGSEA. The CDR3 has 12 residues. V was clipped by 6 bases and J by 4 bases, with 13 bases between them. The CDR3 DNA reads as TGCAGCGTACGGCAGGGTCCTTACGAGCAGTACTTC. Translated: CSVRQGPYEQYF.

The rearrangement links TRBV7-3 to TRBJ2-1; 10 nucleotides line up with TRBD2. In germline, CDR1 is SGHTA, CDR2 FQGTGA. This CDR3 is built from 18 residues. The J segment lost 3 bases and the V segment lost 5 bases, leaving 13 bases of the junction unmatched. CDR3 DNA sequence: TGTGCCAGCAGCCTCCTCCCGCGGACTAGCGGCGTCTACAATGAGCAGTTCTTC. Amino acids: CASSLLPRTSGVYNEQFF. Full variable domain (rest looked up from reference TRBV7-3 and TRBJ2-1): GAGVSQTPSNKVTEKGKYVELRCDPISGHTALYWYRQSLGQGPEFLIYFQGTGAADDSGLPNDRFFAVRPEGSVSTLKIQRTERGDSAVYLCASSLLPRTSGVYNEQFFGPGTRLTVL.

The rearrangement uses TRBV6-6 and TRBJ1-3, with D hard to call. The CDR3 contains 15 residues. Germline lookup yields CDR1 MNHNY and CDR2 SVGAGI (reference sequence). Trimming left V 6 bases short and J 4 bases short, with 16 bases between. CDR3 region: CASSPRGRSGNTIYF. DNA for the CDR3: TGTGCCAGCAGCCCTCGCGGGAGATCAGGAAACACCATATATTTT.

Only a few counts were recorded for this clonotype. The rearrangement links TRBV6-2 or TRBV6-3 to TRBJ1-1; D is undetermined. There are 12 residues in the CDR3. V lost 2 bases and J lost 1, with 2 bases in between. Germline lookup yields CDR1 MNHEY and CDR2 SVGEGT. CDR3 bases: TGTGCCAGCAGTTACCAGAACACTGAAGCTTTCTTT. Translated, it gives CASSYQNTEAFF.

The chain joins TRBV20-1 to TRBJ2-6, with D possibly TRBD1 on 7 matching bases. The CDR3 contains 17 residues. Per germline, CDR1 DFQATT and CDR2 SNEGSKA (reference sequence). Deletions cut 4 bases from V and 0 bases from J, with 16 bases between. The DNA of the CDR3 is TGCAGTGCTACCGCAGGGGGGAGTAACTCTGGGGCCAACGTCCTGACTTTC. Translated, it gives CSATAGGSNSGANVLTF.

This clonotype occurred a few times. The chain recombines TRBV6-1 with TRBJ2-3; 12 bases line up with TRBD2. The junction had 3 bases not matched to a gene; V was cut back by 4 bases and J by 4 bases. The CDR3 has 15 amino acids. Per germline, CDR1 MNHNS and CDR2 SASEGT. This CDR3 reads CASSGLAGAPDTQYF. The CDR3 DNA sequence: TGTGCCAGCAGTGGACTAGCGGGAGCCCCAGATACGCAGTATTTT.

This clonotype has more than one count but fewer than ten. The rearrangement uses TRBV2 and TRBJ1-5, with D unresolved. CDR1 SNHLY and CDR2 FYNNEI come from the germline V gene. V was pared by 5 bases and J by 0 bases, with 8 bases between. The CDR3 runs 14 residues. The CDR3 region has the DNA TGTGCCAGCAGTAGTGACGGTAGCAATCAGCCCCAGCATTTT. The encoded protein is CASSSDGSNQPQHF.

CDR3 residues: CASSSGLARNTGELFF. CDR3 sequence (DNA): TGTGCCAGCAGCTCGGGGCTAGCGCGAAACACCGGGGAGCTGTTTTTT. The chain combines TRBV11-2 with TRBJ2-2, with a tentative D call TRBD2 (6 bases). The V gene lost 4 bases and the J gene lost 2 bases, with 14 bases spanning the gap. This CDR3 is 16 amino acids long. Germline CDR1 SGHAT, CDR2 FQNNGV.

The genes are TRBV9 and TRBJ2-3; TRBD2 matches at 11 bases. The CDR3 is made up of 15 amino acids. Germline CDR1 reads SGDLS; CDR2 reads YYNGEE. The junction had 4 bases not matched to a gene; V was cut back by 4 bases and J by 3 bases. The CDR3: CASSYSGGETDTQYF. CDR3 nucleotides: TGTGCCAGCAGCTATAGCGGGGGGGAGACAGATACGCAGTATTTT. The full variable domain, rest sourced from reference TRBV9 and TRBJ2-3, is DSGVTQTPKHLITATGQRVTLRCSPRSGDLSVYWYQQSLDQGLQFLIQYYNGEERAKGNILERFSAQQFPDLHSELNLSSLELGDSALYFCASSYSGGETDTQYFGPGTRLTVL.

This clonotype was observed a handful of times. V and J are TRBV3-1 and TRBJ1-1, with 7 bases fitting TRBD1. The CDR3 sequence is 12 residues long. V trimming: 4 bases; J trimming: 6 bases; junction bases outside the gene matches: 2. Germline V gene lookup returns CDR1 LGHDT and CDR2 YNNKEL (reference sequence). CDR3 nucleotide sequence: TGTGCCAGCAGCCGGACAGGTGCTGAAGCTTTCTTT. Residues: CASSRTGAEAFF.

V gene TRBV12-3 or TRBV12-4 combines with J gene TRBJ1-4; no firm D call. CDR3 length equals 15 residues. Trimming took off 6 bases at V and 0 bases at J, with 11 bases between the two ends. CDR3 residues: CASRSSVATNEKLFF. The DNA for the CDR3 is TGTGCCAGCAGATCGAGTGTAGCAACTAATGAAAAACTGTTTTTT.

This chain uses TRBV3-1 with TRBJ2-7, with a possible D match to TRBD2 (5 bases). Germline V CDR1 and CDR2: LGHDT, YNNKEL (reference sequence). This CDR3 region has 16 residues. Trimming removed 0 bases at V and 5 bases at J, with 17 bases between. The chain's CDR3 is CASSQDRSAGVDEQYF. In nucleotides, the CDR3 is TGTGCCAGCAGCCAAGATCGGTCGGCGGGCGTGGACGAGCAGTACTTC.

This clonotype was counted only a few times. V and J are TRBV5-1 and TRBJ2-5; 7 bases are a match to TRBD2. The CDR3 is made up of 13 amino acids. CDR1 and CDR2 (germline): SGHRS, YFSETQ. V shed 2 bases, J shed 4 bases, and the junction held 2 bases outside the gene matches. The DNA of the CDR3 is TGCGCCAGCAGCTTAGCGGGATCAGAGACCCAGTACTTC. Translation gives CASSLAGSETQYF.

This clonotype was seen a handful of times. A much larger clonotype is one base distant, so this may be a read error. This chain links TRBV7-2 with TRBJ2-1; the D is unclear. The CDR3 is 12 residues long. Germline values: CDR1 SGHTA, CDR2 FQGNSA. The CDR3 is CASSLTVAERFF. The DNA for the CDR3 is TGTGCCAGCAGCTTAACGGTCGCTGAGCGGTTCTTC.